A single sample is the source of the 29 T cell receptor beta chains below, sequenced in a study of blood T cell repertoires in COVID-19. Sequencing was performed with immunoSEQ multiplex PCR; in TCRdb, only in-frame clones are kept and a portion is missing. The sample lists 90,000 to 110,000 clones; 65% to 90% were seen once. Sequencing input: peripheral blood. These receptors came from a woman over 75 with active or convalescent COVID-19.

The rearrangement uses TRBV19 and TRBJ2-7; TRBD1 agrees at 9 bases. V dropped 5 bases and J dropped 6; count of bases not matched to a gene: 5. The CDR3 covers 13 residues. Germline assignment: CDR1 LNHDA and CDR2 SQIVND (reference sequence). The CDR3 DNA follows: TGTGCCAGTAGTGCGGGACAGGGAAGCGAGCAGTACTTC. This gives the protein CASSAGQGSEQYF. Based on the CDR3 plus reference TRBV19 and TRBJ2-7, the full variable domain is DGGITQSPKYLFRKEGQNVTLSCEQNLNHDAMYWYRQDPGQGLRLIYYSQIVNDFQKGDIAEGYSVSREKKESFPLTVTSAQKNPTAFYLCASSAGQGSEQYFGPGTRLTVT.

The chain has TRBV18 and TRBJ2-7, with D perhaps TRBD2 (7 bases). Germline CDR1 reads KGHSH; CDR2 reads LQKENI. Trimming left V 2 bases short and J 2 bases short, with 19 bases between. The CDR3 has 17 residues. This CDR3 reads CASSPSDSGTLPYEQYF. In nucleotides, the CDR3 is TGTGCCAGCTCACCATCGGACAGCGGGACCCTCCCCTACGAGCAGTACTTC.

The CDR3 DNA sequence: TGTGCCAGCAGCTCCGCCGGGACTAGCGGTTACACTAGCACAGATACGCAGTATTTT. Encoded protein: CASSSAGTSGYTSTDTQYF. This chain uses TRBV11-2 with TRBJ2-3, with 11 positions matching TRBD2. The CDR3 extends over 19 amino acids. Germline V lookup: CDR1 SGHAT, CDR2 FQNNGV. The trim removed 4 bases at V and 0 bases at J, leaving 12 bases unmatched.

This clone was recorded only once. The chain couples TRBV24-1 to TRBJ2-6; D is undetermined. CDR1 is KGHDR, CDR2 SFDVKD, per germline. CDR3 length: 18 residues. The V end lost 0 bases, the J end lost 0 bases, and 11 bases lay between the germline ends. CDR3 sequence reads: CATSDLSAASSGANVLTF. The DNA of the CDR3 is TGTGCCACCAGTGATTTGTCGGCCGCTAGCTCTGGGGCCAACGTCCTGACTTTC.

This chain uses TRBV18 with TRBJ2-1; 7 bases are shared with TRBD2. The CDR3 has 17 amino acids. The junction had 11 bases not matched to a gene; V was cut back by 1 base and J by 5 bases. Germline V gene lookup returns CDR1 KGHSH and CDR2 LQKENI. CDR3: CASSPRGGTTQNNEQFF. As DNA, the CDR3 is TGTGCCAGCTCACCACGGGGGGGGACTACCCAAAACAATGAGCAGTTCTTC. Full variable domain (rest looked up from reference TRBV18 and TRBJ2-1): NAGVMQNPRHLVRRRGQEARLRCSPMKGHSHVYWYRQLPEEGLKFMVYLQKENIIDESGMPKERFSAEFPKEGPSILRIQQVVRGDSAAYFCASSPRGGTTQNNEQFFGPGTRLTVL.

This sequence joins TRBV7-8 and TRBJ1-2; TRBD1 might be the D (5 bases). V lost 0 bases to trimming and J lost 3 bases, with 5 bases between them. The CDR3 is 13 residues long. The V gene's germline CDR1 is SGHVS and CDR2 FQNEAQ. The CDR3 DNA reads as TGTGCCAGCAGCTTAGCCAGGGACTATGGCTACACCTTC. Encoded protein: CASSLARDYGYTF.

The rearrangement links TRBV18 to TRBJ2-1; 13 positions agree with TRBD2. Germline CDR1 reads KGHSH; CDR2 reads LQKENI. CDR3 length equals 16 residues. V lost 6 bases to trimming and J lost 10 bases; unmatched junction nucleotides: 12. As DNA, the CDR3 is TGTGCCAGCTCGAGGGGGACTAGCGGGACTTACAGCGAGCAGTTCTTC. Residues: CASSRGTSGTYSEQFF.

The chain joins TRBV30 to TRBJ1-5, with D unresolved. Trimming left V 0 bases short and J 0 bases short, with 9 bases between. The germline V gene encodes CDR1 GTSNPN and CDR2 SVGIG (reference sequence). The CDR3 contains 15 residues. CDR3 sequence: CAWSVRGYSNQPQHF. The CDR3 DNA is TGTGCCTGGAGTGTACGAGGGTATAGCAATCAGCCCCAGCATTTT.

CDR3 sequence reads: CASSLRFRGGSNQPQHF. Here the CDR3 DNA reads TGTGCCAGCAGTTTGAGGTTCAGGGGTGGGAGCAATCAGCCCCAGCATTTT. This rearrangement joins TRBV27 to TRBJ1-5, with D tentatively TRBD1 (6 bases). Germline V gene data show CDR1 as MNHEY and CDR2 as SMNVEV (reference sequence). With 3 bases removed from V and 1 base from J, the gap between germline ends came to 16 bases. This CDR3 is built from 17 residues.

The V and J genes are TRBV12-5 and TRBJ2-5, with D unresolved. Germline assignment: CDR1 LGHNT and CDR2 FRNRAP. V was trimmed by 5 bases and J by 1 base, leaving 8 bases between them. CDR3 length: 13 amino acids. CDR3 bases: TGTGCTAGTGGTCGCGGCAGCCAAGAGACCCAGTACTTC. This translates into CASGRGSQETQYF.

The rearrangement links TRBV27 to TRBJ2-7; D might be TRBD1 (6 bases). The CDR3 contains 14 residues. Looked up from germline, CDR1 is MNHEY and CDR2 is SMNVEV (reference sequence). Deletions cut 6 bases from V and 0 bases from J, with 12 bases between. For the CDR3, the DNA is TGTGCCAGCAGAAGACAGGTGAGCTCCTACGAGCAGTACTTC. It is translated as CASRRQVSSYEQYF.

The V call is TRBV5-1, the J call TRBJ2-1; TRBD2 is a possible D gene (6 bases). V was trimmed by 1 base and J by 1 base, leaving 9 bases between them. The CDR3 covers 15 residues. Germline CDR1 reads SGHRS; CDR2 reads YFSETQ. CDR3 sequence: CASSLIAESYNEQFF. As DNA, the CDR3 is TGCGCCAGCAGCTTGATAGCGGAGTCCTACAATGAGCAGTTCTTC.

CDR3 nucleotide sequence: TGTGCCAGCAGCCACCGGAGGGATTCACCCCTCCACTTT. This codes for CASSHRRDSPLHF. This chain connects TRBV11-3 to TRBJ1-6; D is unclear. Trimming removed 5 bases from V and 8 bases from J, with 10 bases in between. Germline CDR1 and CDR2: SGHNT and YENEEA. The CDR3 runs to 13 residues.

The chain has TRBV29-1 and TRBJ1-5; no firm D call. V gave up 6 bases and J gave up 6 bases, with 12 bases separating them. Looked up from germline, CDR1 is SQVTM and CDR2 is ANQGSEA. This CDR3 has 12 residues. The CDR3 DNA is TGCAGCGTAAGCGGGTTTGGTCAGCCCCAGCATTTT. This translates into CSVSGFGQPQHF.

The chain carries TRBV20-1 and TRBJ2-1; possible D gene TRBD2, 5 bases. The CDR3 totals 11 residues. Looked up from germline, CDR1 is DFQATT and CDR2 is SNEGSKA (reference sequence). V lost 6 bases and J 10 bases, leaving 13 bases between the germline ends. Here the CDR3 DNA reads TGCAGTGCGGGCGGGTACGTCGAGCAGTTCTTC. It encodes CSAGGYVEQFF.

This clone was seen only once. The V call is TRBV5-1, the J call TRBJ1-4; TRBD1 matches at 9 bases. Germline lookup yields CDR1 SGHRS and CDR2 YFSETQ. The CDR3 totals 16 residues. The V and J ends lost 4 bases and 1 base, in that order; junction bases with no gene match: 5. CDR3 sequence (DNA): TGCGCCAGCAGCATTCGACAGGGGGGAACTAATGAAAAACTGTTTTTT. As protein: CASSIRQGGTNEKLFF.

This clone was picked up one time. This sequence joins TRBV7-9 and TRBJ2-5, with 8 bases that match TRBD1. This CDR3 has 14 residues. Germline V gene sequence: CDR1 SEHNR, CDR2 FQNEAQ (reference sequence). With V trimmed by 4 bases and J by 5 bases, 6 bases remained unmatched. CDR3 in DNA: TGTGCCAGCAGCTCCAGGGGGCCCGGGGAGACCCAGTACTTC. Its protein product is CASSSRGPGETQYF. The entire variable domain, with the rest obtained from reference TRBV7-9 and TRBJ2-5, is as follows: DTGVSQNPRHKITKRGQNVTFRCDPISEHNRLYWYRQTLGQGPEFLTYFQNEAQLEKSRLLSDRFSAERPKGSFSTLEIQRTEQGDSAMYLCASSSRGPGETQYFGPGTRLLVL.

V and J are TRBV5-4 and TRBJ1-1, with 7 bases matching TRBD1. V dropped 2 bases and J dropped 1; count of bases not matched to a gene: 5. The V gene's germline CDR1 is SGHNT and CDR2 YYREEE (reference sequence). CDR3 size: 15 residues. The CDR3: CASSFPGQTNTEAFF. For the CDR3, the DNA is TGTGCCAGCAGCTTCCCGGGACAGACGAACACTGAAGCTTTCTTT.

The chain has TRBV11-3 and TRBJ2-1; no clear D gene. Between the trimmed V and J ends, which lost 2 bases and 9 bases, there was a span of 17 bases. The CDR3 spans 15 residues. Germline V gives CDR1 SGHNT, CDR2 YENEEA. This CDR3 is CASSLLAGGTFEQFF. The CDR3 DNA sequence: TGTGCCAGCAGCTTATTGGCAGGTGGAACTTTTGAGCAGTTCTTC.

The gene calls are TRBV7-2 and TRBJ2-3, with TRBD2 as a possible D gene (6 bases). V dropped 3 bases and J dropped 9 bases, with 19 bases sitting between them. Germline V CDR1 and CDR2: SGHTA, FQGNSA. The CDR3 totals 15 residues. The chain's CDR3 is CASSFGTGLQITQYF. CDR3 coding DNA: TGTGCCAGCAGCTTTGGGACTGGCCTCCAGATCACGCAGTATTTT.

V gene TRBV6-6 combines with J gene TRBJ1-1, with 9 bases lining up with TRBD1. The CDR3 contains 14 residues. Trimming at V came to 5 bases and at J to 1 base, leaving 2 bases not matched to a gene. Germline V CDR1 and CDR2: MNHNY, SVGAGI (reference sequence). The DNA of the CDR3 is TGTGCCAGCAGTACAGGGGGCAGGAACACTGAAGCTTTCTTT. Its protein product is CASSTGGRNTEAFF.

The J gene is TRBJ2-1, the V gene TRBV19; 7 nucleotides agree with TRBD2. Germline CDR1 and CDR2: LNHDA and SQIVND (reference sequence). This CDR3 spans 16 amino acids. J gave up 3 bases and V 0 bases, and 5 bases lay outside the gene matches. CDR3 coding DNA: TGTGCCAGTAGTATAGATCTGCGCGGGAGCTACAATGAGCAGTTCTTC. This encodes CASSIDLRGSYNEQFF.

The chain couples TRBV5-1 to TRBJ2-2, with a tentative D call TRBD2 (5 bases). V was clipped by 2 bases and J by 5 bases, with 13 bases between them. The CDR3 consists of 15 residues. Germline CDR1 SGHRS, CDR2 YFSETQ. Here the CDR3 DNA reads TGCGCCAGCAGCTTCGGTGGGAGTGGTACCGGGGAGCTGTTTTTT. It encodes CASSFGGSGTGELFF.

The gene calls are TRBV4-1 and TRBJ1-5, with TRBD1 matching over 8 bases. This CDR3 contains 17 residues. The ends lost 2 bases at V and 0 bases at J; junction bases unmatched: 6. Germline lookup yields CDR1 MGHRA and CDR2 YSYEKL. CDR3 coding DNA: TGCGCCAGCAGCCAAACGACAGGGGCTTATAGCAATCAGCCCCAGCATTTT. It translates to CASSQTTGAYSNQPQHF.

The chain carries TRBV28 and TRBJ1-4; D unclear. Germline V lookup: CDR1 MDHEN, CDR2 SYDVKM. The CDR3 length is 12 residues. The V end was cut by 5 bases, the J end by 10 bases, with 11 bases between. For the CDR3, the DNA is TGTGCCAGCAGTCCGGAGGGTTCAAAACTGTTTTTT. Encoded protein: CASSPEGSKLFF.

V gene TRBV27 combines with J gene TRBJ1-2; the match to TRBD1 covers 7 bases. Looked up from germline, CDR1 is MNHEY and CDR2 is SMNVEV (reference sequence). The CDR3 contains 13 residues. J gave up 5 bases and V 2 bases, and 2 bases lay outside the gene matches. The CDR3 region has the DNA TGTGCCAGCAGTTTAACAGGGGATTATGGCTACACCTTC. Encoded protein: CASSLTGDYGYTF.

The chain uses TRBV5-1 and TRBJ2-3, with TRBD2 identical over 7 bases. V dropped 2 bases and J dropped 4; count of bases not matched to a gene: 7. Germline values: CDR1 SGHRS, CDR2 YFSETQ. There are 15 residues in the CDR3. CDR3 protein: CASSFGGKVADTQYF. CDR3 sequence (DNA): TGCGCCAGCAGCTTCGGGGGGAAGGTCGCAGATACGCAGTATTTT. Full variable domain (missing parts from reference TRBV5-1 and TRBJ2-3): KAGVTQTPRYLIKTRGQQVTLSCSPISGHRSVSWYQQTPGQGLQFLFEYFSETQRNKGNFPGRFSGRQFSNSRSEMNVSTLELGDSALYLCASSFGGKVADTQYFGPGTRLTVL.

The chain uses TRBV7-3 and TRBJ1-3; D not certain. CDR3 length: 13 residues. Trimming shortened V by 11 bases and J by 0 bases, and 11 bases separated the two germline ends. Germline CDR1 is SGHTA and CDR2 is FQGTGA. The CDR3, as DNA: TGTGCCTCTGGTAGCAGCTCTGGAAACACCATATATTTT. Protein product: CASGSSSGNTIYF.

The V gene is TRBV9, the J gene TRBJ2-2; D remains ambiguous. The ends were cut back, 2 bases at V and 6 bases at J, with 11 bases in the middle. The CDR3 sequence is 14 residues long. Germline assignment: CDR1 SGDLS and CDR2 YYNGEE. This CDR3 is CASSVRSGPGELFF. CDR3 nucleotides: TGTGCCAGCAGCGTTAGGTCTGGGCCCGGGGAGCTGTTTTTT.